This TCR beta chain originates from a study of molecular identifiers for immune sequencing clone quantification. Study conclusions and caveats: Clone sizes could be underestimated for highly expanded clones when identical TCR molecules share a barcode.

On this clonotype: The target antigen is unknown.

Germline lookup yields CDR1 SGHRS and CDR2 YFSETQ. CDR3 length: 15 amino acids. Trimming removed 5 bases at V and 1 base at J, with 16 bases between. Using its own MiXCR run on the PCR reads, TCRdb lists one record per CDR3 protein. The table records about 640,000 distinct CDR3 sequences, just under 20% of them present only once. The clonotype comes from a human donor in good health. Some libraries in this study had Jurkat cell RNA spiked in. Sequencing input: naive CD8+ T cells from blood, with Jurkat cell RNA spiked in. Subset defined: FACS-sorted CD8+CD4-CCR7+CD45RA+ naive T cells. The chain recombines TRBV5-1 with TRBJ2-7, with a weak D call TRBD1 (5 bases). The CDR3 spells CASRQRSPGSYEQYF. The CDR3 DNA sequence: TGCGCCAGCAGGCAGAGATCCCCAGGGTCCTACGAGCAGTACTTC.